These 32 T cell receptor beta chains were sequenced from one sample in a study of T cells after yellow fever vaccination. In TCRdb, the 5' RACE reads were re-called with MiXCR into one record per CDR3 protein. The data show over 110,000 distinct CDR3 sequences, around 7.7% seen once. The sequencing here drew on CD4+ T cells sorted from PBMCs, taken 5 days after the yellow fever booster vaccination. These TCRs come from a man aged 25 to 40 who received the YFV17D yellow fever vaccine.

The chain joins TRBV20-1 to TRBJ1-5; D is ambiguous. The V end lost 5 bases, the J end lost 0 bases, and 14 bases lay between the germline ends. The CDR3 covers 15 residues. Germline lookup yields CDR1 DFQATT and CDR2 SNEGSKA (reference sequence). The chain's CDR3 is CSAQESLYSNQPQHF. In DNA form, the CDR3 reads TGCAGTGCTCAGGAATCGTTATATAGCAATCAGCCCCAGCATTTT.

This clonotype was seen at least ten times. The V and J genes are TRBV7-2 and TRBJ2-1; D may be TRBD1 (5 bases). The V end was cut by 5 bases, the J end by 7 bases, with 9 bases between. Germline V lookup: CDR1 SGHTA, CDR2 FQGNSA. The CDR3 is 12 amino acids. CDR3 sequence reads: CASSLRQNEQFF. The CDR3 coding sequence is TGTGCCAGCAGCCTTAGACAGAATGAGCAGTTCTTC.

This clonotype occurred many times. V is TRBV7-6 and J is TRBJ2-3; D unresolved. The CDR3 runs to 17 residues. Germline-derived CDR1 and CDR2 are SGHVS and FNYEAQ. The V gene lost 1 base and the J gene lost 4 bases, with 18 bases spanning the gap. The CDR3, as DNA: TGTGCCAGCAGCTTAGTAACCGACGGACGTGGGGCAGATACGCAGTATTTT. This translates into CASSLVTDGRGADTQYF.

The chain carries TRBV20-1 and TRBJ2-1, with a weak D call TRBD1 (5 bases). This CDR3 contains 18 residues. Germline CDR1 and CDR2: DFQATT and SNEGSKA (reference sequence). The CDR3 reads CCGHASGGAESSYNEQFF. The CDR3 nucleotides are TGCTGTGGCCACGCTTCGGGTGGGGCGGAAAGCTCCTACAATGAGCAGTTCTTC.

This clonotype was counted at least ten times. This CDR3 reads CSVGSLGGREQYF. The CDR3 DNA follows: TGCAGCGTTGGTAGTCTAGGAGGACGCGAGCAGTACTTC. The chain links TRBV29-1 to TRBJ2-7, with D perhaps TRBD2 (5 bases). The germline gives CDR1 SQVTM, CDR2 ANQGSEA. This CDR3 contains 13 residues. With 4 bases removed from V and 6 bases from J, the gap between germline ends came to 16 bases.

In this sample, this clonotype turned up many times. The CDR3 DNA reads as TGCGCCAGCAGACAGGGAACCCCGTATGGCTACACCTTC. Translated, it gives CASRQGTPYGYTF. V usage is TRBV5-1 and J usage is TRBJ1-2; D might be TRBD1 (6 bases). This CDR3 has 13 residues. Per germline, CDR1 SGHRS and CDR2 YFSETQ. V was cut by 5 bases and J by 5 bases, with 13 bases left in between.

V usage is TRBV28 and J usage is TRBJ2-3; D call uncertain. Germline CDR1 is MDHEN and CDR2 is SYDVKM. CDR3 size: 14 residues. V was pared by 2 bases and J by 0 bases, with 6 bases between. CDR3 loop: CASSLVQSTDTQYF. Written as DNA, the CDR3 is TGTGCCAGCAGTTTAGTACAGAGCACAGATACGCAGTATTTT.

This clonotype was detected a few times. V usage is TRBV11-2 and J usage is TRBJ2-7; a weak D match, TRBD2 (6 bases). The CDR3 consists of 12 residues. The germline V and J ends were trimmed by 2 bases and 11 bases, with 13 bases remaining between them. CDR1 is SGHAT, CDR2 FQNNGV, per germline. Written as DNA, the CDR3 is TGTGCCAGCAGCTTAAGGTTTGGGGGGAAGTACTTC. As protein: CASSLRFGGKYF.

This clonotype occurred many times. The rearrangement uses TRBV20-1 and TRBJ2-5; D might be TRBD1 (6 bases). Germline CDR1 reads DFQATT; CDR2 reads SNEGSKA (reference sequence). V was pared by 0 bases and J by 4 bases, with 12 bases between. This CDR3 has 14 residues. The CDR3 spells CSARDPRGPETQYF. Written as DNA, the CDR3 is TGCAGTGCTAGAGACCCCAGGGGCCCAGAGACCCAGTACTTC.

This clonotype came up many times. The chain is built from TRBV20-1 and TRBJ2-2; TRBD1 matches 8 bases. This CDR3 has 13 amino acids. V shed 5 bases and J 6 bases; nucleotides not matched to a gene: 5. Germline V lookup: CDR1 DFQATT, CDR2 SNEGSKA (reference sequence). In DNA form, the CDR3 reads TGCAGTGCTTGGACAGGGAGGTCCGGGGAGCTGTTTTTT. This encodes CSAWTGRSGELFF.

This clonotype was recorded at least ten times. This chain connects TRBV18 to TRBJ2-7; no clear D. The CDR3 is 15 amino acids. Germline lookup yields CDR1 KGHSH and CDR2 LQKENI. Trimming took off 6 bases at V and 0 bases at J, with 15 bases between the two ends. The CDR3 loop reads CASSQFRQGSYEQYF. CDR3 bases: TGTGCCAGCTCGCAATTTCGACAAGGCTCCTACGAGCAGTACTTC.

Points on this clonotype: This may arise from a read error, as a much more abundant clone is one base away. The chain employs TRBV7-9 and TRBJ2-3, with 13 bases fitting TRBD2. CDR3 size: 15 residues. V dropped 3 bases and J dropped 6; count of bases not matched to a gene: 3. Germline assignment: CDR1 SEHNR and CDR2 FQNEAQ (reference sequence). In nucleotides, the CDR3 is TGTGCCAGCAGCTTCACGACTAGCGGGAGGGATACGCAGTATTTT. Protein sequence: CASSFTTSGRDTQYF.

The sample holds many counts of this clonotype. The chain is built from TRBV20-1 and TRBJ2-3; 9 nucleotides align to TRBD2. CDR1 DFQATT and CDR2 SNEGSKA come from the germline V gene (reference sequence). V shed 3 bases, J shed 3 bases, and the junction held 7 bases outside the gene matches. This CDR3 spans 15 amino acids. The CDR3, as DNA: TGCAGTGCTAGTACGCGGGAGGGCAAGACAGATACGCAGTATTTT. It is translated as CSASTREGKTDTQYF.

This clonotype showed up many times. At one of its ends the junction is not consistent with the germline gene, which may arise from a read error. The chain joins TRBV29-1 to TRBJ2-5, with D possibly called TRBD1 or TRBD2 (5 bases each). In germline, CDR1 is SQVTM, CDR2 ANQGSEA. This CDR3 spans 13 amino acids. The CDR3 protein is CSVEALGLRRGDF. CDR3 coding DNA: TGCAGCGTTGAAGCCCTGGGCCTTCGTAGAGGGGATTTC.

This clonotype showed up many times. The chain employs TRBV9 and TRBJ2-7; the match to TRBD2 covers 9 bases. Germline loops: CDR1 SGDLS, CDR2 YYNGEE. The CDR3 runs 14 residues. With V trimmed by 2 bases and J by 4 bases, 4 bases remained unmatched. CDR3 region: CASSVSGSRYEQYF. CDR3 bases: TGTGCCAGCAGCGTTAGCGGGAGTAGGTACGAGCAGTACTTC.

This clonotype was detected ten times or more. This chain links TRBV18 with TRBJ2-1, with 13 bases identical to TRBD2. Germline values: CDR1 KGHSH, CDR2 LQKENI. V was clipped by 5 bases and J by 6 bases; unmatched bases: 4. This CDR3 region has 15 residues. Here the CDR3 DNA reads TGTGCCAGCTCATCGGGGACTAGCGGGATCAATGAGCAGTTCTTC. It codes for CASSSGTSGINEQFF.

This chain uses TRBV6-1 with TRBJ2-2; D ambiguous. With 8 bases removed from V and 2 bases from J, the gap between germline ends came to 15 bases. Germline values: CDR1 MNHNS, CDR2 SASEGT. CDR3 length: 15 residues. The CDR3 region has the DNA TGTGCCAGCCGGTTCTCCGCAGATAACACCGGGGAGCTGTTTTTT. Translation gives CASRFSADNTGELFF.

The table lists this clonotype with many counts. The chain carries TRBV7-9 and TRBJ2-2; D might be TRBD1 or TRBD2, each matching 5 bases. CDR3 size: 15 residues. Trimming left V 1 base short and J 6 bases short, with 12 bases between. Germline V gene lookup returns CDR1 SEHNR and CDR2 FQNEAQ (reference sequence). CDR3 DNA: TGTGCCAGCAGCTTAGTAGGGACCGAGGCCGGGGAGCTGTTTTTT. Encoded protein: CASSLVGTEAGELFF.

The chain links TRBV20-1 to TRBJ2-1; either TRBD1 or TRBD2 may supply D (5 bases each). CDR3 length: 14 residues. In germline, CDR1 is DFQATT, CDR2 SNEGSKA (reference sequence). V was clipped by 3 bases and J by 2 bases, with 11 bases between them. The CDR3 DNA is TGCAGTGCTAGTCAGGGTAGCGCCTACAATGAGCAGTTCTTC. It specifies CSASQGSAYNEQFF.

Turning to this clonotype: One junction end does not reproduce the germline sequence, and a read error may be involved. The gene calls are TRBV12-3 or TRBV12-4 and TRBJ2-3; 12 nucleotides agree with TRBD1. The CDR3 loop spans 18 amino acids. CDR3 residues: CAISLMGTGGSRTDTQYF. The CDR3, as DNA: TGTGCCATCAGTTTAATGGGGACAGGGGGCAGTAGGACAGATACGCAGTATTTT.

This clonotype was observed many times. The rearrangement joins TRBV3-1 to TRBJ1-4, with D perhaps matching TRBD1 (6 bases). Trimming left V 3 bases short and J 8 bases short, with 13 bases between. The CDR3 length is 14 residues. Germline CDR1 LGHDT, CDR2 YNNKEL (reference sequence). CDR3 DNA: TGTGCCAGCAGCCACCGGACAGCCAGAGAAAAACTGTTTTTT. It specifies CASSHRTAREKLFF.

With regard to this clonotype: This may stem from a read error, because a much larger clone lies one nucleotide away. The chain carries TRBV10-3 and TRBJ2-2; 10 bases match TRBD2. Germline lookup yields CDR1 ENHRY and CDR2 SYGVKD. CDR3 length: 14 amino acids. This CDR3 reads CAIRGLANTGKLFF. The CDR3 DNA follows: TGTGCCATCAGGGGACTAGCGAACACCGGGAAGCTGTTTTTT.

With respect to this clonotype: A read error may be the cause here, since a much bigger clone is one base away. V is TRBV6-1 and J is TRBJ2-3, with D tentatively TRBD1 or TRBD2 (5 bases each). The CDR3 contains 15 residues. Between the trimmed V and J ends, which lost 6 bases and 0 bases, there was a span of 13 bases. The germline V gene encodes CDR1 MNHNS and CDR2 SASEGT. The CDR3, as DNA: TGTGCCAGCAGCCGGGACCTCGGGAGCACAGATACGCAGTATTTT. The encoded protein is CASSRDLGSTDTQYF.

The V and J genes are TRBV3-1 and TRBJ1-2; 7 bases agree with TRBD1. Germline V lookup: CDR1 LGHDT, CDR2 YNNKEL (reference sequence). V shed 1 base, J shed 8 bases, and the junction held 10 bases outside the gene matches. This CDR3 is built from 15 residues. CDR3: CASSQGTGIQSGYTF. CDR3 nucleotide sequence: TGTGCCAGCAGCCAAGGGACAGGCATTCAATCCGGCTACACCTTC.

This clonotype came up many times. The chain recombines TRBV28 with TRBJ2-2, with D maybe TRBD2 (6 bases). Trimming pared 7 bases from V and 6 bases from J, leaving 15 bases between. The germline V gene encodes CDR1 MDHEN and CDR2 SYDVKM. CDR3 length: 14 amino acids. The CDR3 is CASTPPGRSGELFF. Written as DNA, the CDR3 is TGTGCCAGCACCCCCCCCGGGAGATCCGGGGAGCTGTTTTTT.

This clonotype has ten or more counts. The rearrangement joins TRBV6-2 or TRBV6-3 to TRBJ2-5; 7 bases map to TRBD1. Trimming at V came to 7 bases and at J to 3 bases, leaving 8 bases not matched to a gene. The CDR3 loop spans 14 amino acids. Germline V gene lookup returns CDR1 MNHEY and CDR2 SVGEGT. The DNA of the CDR3 is TGTGCCAGCACCAGGGACAGCATGGAAGAGACCCAGTACTTC. As protein: CASTRDSMEETQYF.

This clonotype appeared a few times. The chain links TRBV12-5 to TRBJ2-2; unclear D gene. This CDR3 region has 13 residues. V lost 5 bases, J lost 1 base, and 5 bases lay in between. Per the germline V gene, CDR1 is LGHNT and CDR2 is FRNRAP. In nucleotides, the CDR3 is TGTGCTAGTGGTCCAGGGAACACCGGGGAGCTGTTTTTT. It codes for CASGPGNTGELFF.

This clonotype was seen many times. The CDR3 bases are TGCAGCGTTGTAGTTTTGGATACGCAGTATTTT. Translating it yields CSVVVLDTQYF. This chain uses TRBV29-1 with TRBJ2-3; D call uncertain. The germline gives CDR1 SQVTM, CDR2 ANQGSEA. This CDR3 contains 11 residues. Between the trimmed V and J ends, which lost 4 bases and 6 bases, there was a span of 8 bases.

At least ten counts were recorded for this clonotype. The rearrangement links TRBV2 to TRBJ2-7; D gene ambiguous. V dropped 3 bases and J dropped 3 bases, with 9 bases sitting between them. Germline values: CDR1 SNHLY, CDR2 FYNNEI. This CDR3 has 13 residues. Here the CDR3 DNA reads TGTGCCAGCAGTGATCGGCCCCACTACGAGCAGTACTTC. This sequence encodes CASSDRPHYEQYF.

The chain uses TRBV5-4 and TRBJ2-1, with a possible D match to TRBD1 (5 bases). This CDR3 is 13 amino acids long. Germline CDR1 and CDR2: SGHNT and YYREEE (reference sequence). Trimming removed 3 bases from V and 10 bases from J, with 14 bases in between. The CDR3 region has the DNA TGTGCCAGCAGCTACCCTGACAGTTGGGAGCAGTTCTTC. It encodes CASSYPDSWEQFF. Supplemented by reference TRBV5-4 and TRBJ2-1, the full variable domain reads ETGVTQSPTHLIKTRGQQVTLRCSSQSGHNTVSWYQQALGQGPQFIFQYYREEENGRGNFPPRFSGLQFPNYSSELNVNALELDDSALYLCASSYPDSWEQFFGPGTRLTVL.

This clonotype was recorded many times. The chain couples TRBV20-1 to TRBJ1-6; 9 positions match TRBD1. V was clipped by 6 bases and J by 10 bases; unmatched bases: 7. The CDR3 covers 13 residues. Per germline, CDR1 DFQATT and CDR2 SNEGSKA (reference sequence). CDR3 in amino acids: CSASGTGWSPLHF. The CDR3 nucleotides read TGCAGTGCGTCCGGGACAGGGTGGTCACCCCTCCACTTT.

This clonotype was counted ten times or more. The genes are TRBV4-3 and TRBJ1-2; 8 bases match TRBD1. Germline CDR1 is LGHNA and CDR2 is YSLEER. There are 14 residues in the CDR3. The J segment lost 4 bases and the V segment lost 0 bases, leaving 1 base of the junction unmatched. The CDR3 spells CASSQDGQGYGYTF. CDR3 in DNA: TGCGCCAGCAGCCAAGACGGACAGGGCTATGGCTACACCTTC.